The rows below give T cell receptor beta chains drawn from one sample of a study of response to subunit inactivated influenza vaccine. TCRdb called the RT-PCR reads again in MiXCR, with one record for every CDR3 protein. The table has about 520,000 distinct CDR3 sequences, roughly 25% seen once; the top ten hold approximately 2%. The sample here was CD4+ T cells sorted from PBMCs, taken about 5 days after vaccination. The receptor set was obtained from a man aged 50-60 years who received an inactivated influenza vaccine. Each CDR3 is given with its conserved first and last residue. A D gene is named only where the DNA matches it firmly. Clone size is not always given. Where it is, it says once, few, many or a class for expanded clones.

d_call: -
clone_size: -
j_call: TRBJ2-7
v_call: TRBV7-2
cdr3_nt: TGTGCCAGCAGCACCGGACCGTCCTACGAGCAGTACTTC
cdr3_aa: CASSTGPSYEQYF

d_call: TRBD2
clone_size: -
j_call: TRBJ2-3
v_call: TRBV20-1
cdr3_nt: TGCAGTGCTCCAAGCGGGGCCCTCGGGGATACGCAGTATTTT
cdr3_aa: CSAPSGALGDTQYF

d_call: -
clone_size: few
j_call: TRBJ2-5
v_call: TRBV18
cdr3_nt: TGTGCCAGCTCACCCTATCCGGAATCGGGGACCCAGTACTTC
cdr3_aa: CASSPYPESGTQYF

d_call: -
clone_size: few
j_call: TRBJ2-1
v_call: TRBV20-1
cdr3_nt: TGCAGTGCTAGTATGGCAATTCACAATGAGCAGTTCTTC
cdr3_aa: CSASMAIHNEQFF

d_call: TRBD2
clone_size: -
j_call: TRBJ2-1
v_call: TRBV7-2
cdr3_nt: TGTGCCAGCAGCTTATATCTAGCGGGGGACAATGAGCAGTTCTTC
cdr3_aa: CASSLYLAGDNEQFF

d_call: TRBD2
clone_size: few
j_call: TRBJ2-1
v_call: TRBV7-2
cdr3_nt: TGTGCCAGCAGCTTAGCCCCGATTGCGGGAGGTGGTGGAAATGAGCAGTTCTTC
cdr3_aa: CASSLAPIAGGGGNEQFF

d_call: TRBD1
clone_size: few
j_call: TRBJ2-7
v_call: TRBV5-1
cdr3_nt: TGCGCCAGCAGCCCCTATGGACAGGGCTACGAGCAGTACTTC
cdr3_aa: CASSPYGQGYEQYF

d_call: -
clone_size: -
j_call: TRBJ1-1
v_call: TRBV29-1
cdr3_nt: TGCAGCGTTGAAGTGGGGACACTGAACACTGAAGCTTTCTTT
cdr3_aa: CSVEVGTLNTEAFF

d_call: TRBD2
clone_size: many
j_call: TRBJ2-1
v_call: TRBV7-9
cdr3_nt: TGTGCCAGCAGCTTAACTAGCGGGATCAATGAGCAGTTCTTC
cdr3_aa: CASSLTSGINEQFF

d_call: -
clone_size: few
j_call: TRBJ1-1
v_call: TRBV12-3/TRBV12-4
cdr3_nt: TGTGCCAGCAGTTTTTACAGCCCGAAGGGGAACACTGAAGCTTTCTTT
cdr3_aa: CASSFYSPKGNTEAFF

d_call: -
clone_size: -
j_call: TRBJ2-1
v_call: TRBV4-1
cdr3_nt: TGCGCCAGCAGCCAAGATCGTGGGGGTAAGCAGTTCTTC
cdr3_aa: CASSQDRGGKQFF

d_call: -
clone_size: few
j_call: TRBJ1-6
v_call: TRBV6-2/TRBV6-3
cdr3_nt: TGTGCCAGCACTGCGCAACAGGGAGGTTCACCCCTCCACTTT
cdr3_aa: CASTAQQGGSPLHF

d_call: -
clone_size: -
j_call: TRBJ2-7
v_call: TRBV6-2/TRBV6-3
cdr3_nt: TGTGCCACCGCGGGACAGACCTACGAGCAGTACTTC
cdr3_aa: CATAGQTYEQYF

d_call: TRBD1
clone_size: -
j_call: TRBJ2-1
v_call: TRBV30
cdr3_nt: TGTGCCTGGGAGAAGTCCCGGACAGGGAGGACCTACAATGAGCAGTTCTTC
cdr3_aa: CAWEKSRTGRTYNEQFF

d_call: -
clone_size: -
j_call: TRBJ2-2
v_call: TRBV5-1
cdr3_nt: TGCGCCAGCAGCATAAAGTTACCCGGGGAGCTGTTTTTT
cdr3_aa: CASSIKLPGELFF

d_call: -
clone_size: -
j_call: TRBJ2-7
v_call: TRBV7-9
cdr3_nt: TGTGCCAGCAGCTCAGCCCCTTCGGGCTCCTACGAGCAGTACTTC
cdr3_aa: CASSSAPSGSYEQYF

d_call: TRBD1
clone_size: -
j_call: TRBJ2-5
v_call: TRBV7-9
cdr3_nt: TGTGCCAGCAGCTCCATGGGGACAGGCCAAGAGACCCAGTACTTC
cdr3_aa: CASSSMGTGQETQYF

d_call: -
clone_size: -
j_call: TRBJ2-3
v_call: TRBV27
cdr3_nt: TGTGCCAGCACTGCCTGGGGGGCGCGTGATACGCAGTATTTT
cdr3_aa: CASTAWGARDTQYF

d_call: -
clone_size: many
j_call: TRBJ1-5
v_call: TRBV12-3/TRBV12-4
cdr3_nt: TGTGCCAGCAGTTTGGACAGATATCAGCCCCAGCATTTT
cdr3_aa: CASSLDRYQPQHF

d_call: -
clone_size: -
j_call: TRBJ2-3
v_call: TRBV12-3/TRBV12-4
cdr3_nt: TGTGCCAGCAGTTTTGCTAACAGCGATAGAGATACGCAGTATTTT
cdr3_aa: CASSFANSDRDTQYF

d_call: -
clone_size: -
j_call: TRBJ2-3
v_call: TRBV28
cdr3_nt: TGTGCCAGCAGGGCCCCAGGGGATACGCAGTATTTT
cdr3_aa: CASRAPGDTQYF

d_call: -
clone_size: few
j_call: TRBJ2-3
v_call: TRBV2
cdr3_nt: TGTGCCAGCAGCCGTGAAGGTTCCACAGATACGCAGTATTTT
cdr3_aa: CASSREGSTDTQYF

d_call: TRBD1
clone_size: few
j_call: TRBJ2-3
v_call: TRBV29-1
cdr3_nt: TGCAGCGTTGGGCGAGACAGGGTCTCAGATACGCAGTATTTT
cdr3_aa: CSVGRDRVSDTQYF

d_call: -
clone_size: few
j_call: TRBJ1-3
v_call: TRBV6-5
cdr3_nt: TGTGCCAGCAGTTCAGGGGCCTATTCTGGAAACACCATATATTTT
cdr3_aa: CASSSGAYSGNTIYF

d_call: -
clone_size: few
j_call: TRBJ1-1
v_call: TRBV7-2
cdr3_nt: TGTGCCAGCAGCCCTACAGGAATTAATGAAGCTTTCTTT
cdr3_aa: CASSPTGINEAFF

d_call: -
clone_size: few
j_call: TRBJ2-1
v_call: TRBV5-1
cdr3_nt: TGCGCCAGCGGGGAGAATGAGCAGTTCTTC
cdr3_aa: CASGENEQFF

d_call: -
clone_size: once
j_call: TRBJ2-1
v_call: TRBV6-1
cdr3_nt: TGTGCCAGCAGTGGGGACTCCGGCTCCTACAATGAGCAGTTCTTC
cdr3_aa: CASSGDSGSYNEQFF

d_call: -
clone_size: once
j_call: TRBJ2-7
v_call: TRBV20-1
cdr3_nt: TGCAGTGCTAGCCGGGGCGCCAGAAGTTACGAGCAGTACTTC
cdr3_aa: CSASRGARSYEQYF

d_call: -
clone_size: -
j_call: TRBJ1-1
v_call: TRBV7-9
cdr3_nt: TGTGCCAGCAGCTTATGGACAGTCTCGTCCACTGAAGCTTTCTTT
cdr3_aa: CASSLWTVSSTEAFF

d_call: -
clone_size: -
j_call: TRBJ1-1
v_call: TRBV7-2
cdr3_nt: TGTGCCAGCAGCGGCCGAAGGGGCACGAACACTGAAGCTTTCTTT
cdr3_aa: CASSGRRGTNTEAFF